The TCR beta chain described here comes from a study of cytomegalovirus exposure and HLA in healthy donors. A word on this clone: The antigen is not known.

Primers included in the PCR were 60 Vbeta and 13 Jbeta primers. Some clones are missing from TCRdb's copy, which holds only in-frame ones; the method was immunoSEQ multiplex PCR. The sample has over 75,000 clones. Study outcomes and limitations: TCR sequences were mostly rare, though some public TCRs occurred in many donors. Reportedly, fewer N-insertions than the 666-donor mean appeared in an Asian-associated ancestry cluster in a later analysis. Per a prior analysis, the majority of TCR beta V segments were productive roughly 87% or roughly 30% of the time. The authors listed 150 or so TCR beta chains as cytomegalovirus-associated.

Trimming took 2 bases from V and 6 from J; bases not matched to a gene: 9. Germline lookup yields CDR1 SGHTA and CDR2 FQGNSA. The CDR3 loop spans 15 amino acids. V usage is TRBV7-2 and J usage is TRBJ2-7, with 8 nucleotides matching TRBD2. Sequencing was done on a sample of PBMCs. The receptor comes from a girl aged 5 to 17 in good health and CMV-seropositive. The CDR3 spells CASSLRAGGLGEQYF. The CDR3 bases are TGTGCCAGCAGCTTAAGGGCGGGAGGCCTAGGCGAGCAGTACTTC.